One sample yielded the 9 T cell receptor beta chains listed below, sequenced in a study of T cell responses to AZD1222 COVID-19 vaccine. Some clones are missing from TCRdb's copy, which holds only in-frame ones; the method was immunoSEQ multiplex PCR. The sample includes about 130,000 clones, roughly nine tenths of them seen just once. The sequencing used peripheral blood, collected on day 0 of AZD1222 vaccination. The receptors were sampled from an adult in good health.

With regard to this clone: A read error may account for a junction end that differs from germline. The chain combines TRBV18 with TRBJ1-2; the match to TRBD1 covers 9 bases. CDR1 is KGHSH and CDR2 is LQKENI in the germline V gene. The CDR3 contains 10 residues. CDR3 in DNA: TGTGCCAGCTCAGGGGACAGGGCGATCTTC. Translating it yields CASSGDRAIF.

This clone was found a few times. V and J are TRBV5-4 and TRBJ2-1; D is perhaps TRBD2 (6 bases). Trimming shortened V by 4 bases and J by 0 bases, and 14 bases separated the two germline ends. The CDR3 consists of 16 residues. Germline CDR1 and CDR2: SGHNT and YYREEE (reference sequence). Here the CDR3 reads CASSAGGASSYNEQFF. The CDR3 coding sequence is TGTGCCAGCAGCGCAGGAGGGGCCAGCTCCTACAATGAGCAGTTCTTC.

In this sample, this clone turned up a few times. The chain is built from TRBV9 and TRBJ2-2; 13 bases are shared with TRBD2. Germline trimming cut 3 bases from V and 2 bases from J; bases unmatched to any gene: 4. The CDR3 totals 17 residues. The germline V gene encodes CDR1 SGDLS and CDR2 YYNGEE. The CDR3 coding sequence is TGTGCCAGCAGCGCTGGACTAGCGGGAGAAAACACCGGGGAGCTGTTTTTT. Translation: CASSAGLAGENTGELFF.

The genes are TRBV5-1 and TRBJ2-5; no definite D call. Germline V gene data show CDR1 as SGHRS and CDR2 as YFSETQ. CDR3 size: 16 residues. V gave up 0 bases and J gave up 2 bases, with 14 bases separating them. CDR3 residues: CASSLVTPTHQETQYF. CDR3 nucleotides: TGCGCCAGCAGCTTGGTCACCCCAACACATCAAGAGACCCAGTACTTC.

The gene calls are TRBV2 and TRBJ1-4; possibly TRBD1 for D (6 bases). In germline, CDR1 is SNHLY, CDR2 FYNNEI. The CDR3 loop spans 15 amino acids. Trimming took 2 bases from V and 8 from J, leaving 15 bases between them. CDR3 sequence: CASSENQGIGEKLFF. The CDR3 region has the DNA TGTGCCAGCAGTGAAAATCAGGGGATAGGGGAAAAACTGTTTTTT.

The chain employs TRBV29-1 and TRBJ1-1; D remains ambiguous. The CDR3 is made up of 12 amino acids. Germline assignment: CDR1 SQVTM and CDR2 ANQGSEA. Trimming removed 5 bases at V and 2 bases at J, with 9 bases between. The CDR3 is CSVKQSNTEAFF. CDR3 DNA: TGCAGCGTTAAACAGTCAAACACTGAAGCTTTCTTT. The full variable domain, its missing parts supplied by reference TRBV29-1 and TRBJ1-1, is SAVISQKPSRDICQRGTSLTIQCQVDSQVTMMFWYRQQPGQSLTLIATANQGSEATYESGFVIDKFPISRPNLTFSTLTVSNMSPEDSSIYLCSVKQSNTEAFFGQGTRLTVV.

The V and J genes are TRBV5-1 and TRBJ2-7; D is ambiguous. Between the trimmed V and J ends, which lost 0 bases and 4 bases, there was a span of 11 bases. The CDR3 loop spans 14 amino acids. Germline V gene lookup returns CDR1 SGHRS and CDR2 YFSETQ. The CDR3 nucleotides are TGCGCCAGCAGCTTGGGGGCAGTACCATACGAGCAGTACTTC. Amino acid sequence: CASSLGAVPYEQYF.

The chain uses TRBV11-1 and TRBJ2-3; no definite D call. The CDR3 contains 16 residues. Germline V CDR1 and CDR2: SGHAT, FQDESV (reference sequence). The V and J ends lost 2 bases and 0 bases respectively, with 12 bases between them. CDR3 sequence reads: CASSLKRATSTDTQYF. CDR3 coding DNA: TGTGCCAGCAGCTTAAAACGGGCAACTAGCACAGATACGCAGTATTTT. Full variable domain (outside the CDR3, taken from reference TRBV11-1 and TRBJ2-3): EAEVAQSPRYKITEKSQAVAFWCDPISGHATLYWYRQILGQGPELLVQFQDESVVDDSQLPKDRFSAERLKGVDSTLKIQPAELGDSAMYLCASSLKRATSTDTQYFGPGTRLTVL.

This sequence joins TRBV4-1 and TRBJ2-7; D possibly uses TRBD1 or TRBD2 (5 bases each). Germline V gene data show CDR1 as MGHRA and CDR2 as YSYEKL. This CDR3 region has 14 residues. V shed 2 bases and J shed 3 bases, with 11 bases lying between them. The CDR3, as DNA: TGCGCCAGCAGCCAAACGGGACGGAACTACGAGCAGTACTTC. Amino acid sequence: CASSQTGRNYEQYF.